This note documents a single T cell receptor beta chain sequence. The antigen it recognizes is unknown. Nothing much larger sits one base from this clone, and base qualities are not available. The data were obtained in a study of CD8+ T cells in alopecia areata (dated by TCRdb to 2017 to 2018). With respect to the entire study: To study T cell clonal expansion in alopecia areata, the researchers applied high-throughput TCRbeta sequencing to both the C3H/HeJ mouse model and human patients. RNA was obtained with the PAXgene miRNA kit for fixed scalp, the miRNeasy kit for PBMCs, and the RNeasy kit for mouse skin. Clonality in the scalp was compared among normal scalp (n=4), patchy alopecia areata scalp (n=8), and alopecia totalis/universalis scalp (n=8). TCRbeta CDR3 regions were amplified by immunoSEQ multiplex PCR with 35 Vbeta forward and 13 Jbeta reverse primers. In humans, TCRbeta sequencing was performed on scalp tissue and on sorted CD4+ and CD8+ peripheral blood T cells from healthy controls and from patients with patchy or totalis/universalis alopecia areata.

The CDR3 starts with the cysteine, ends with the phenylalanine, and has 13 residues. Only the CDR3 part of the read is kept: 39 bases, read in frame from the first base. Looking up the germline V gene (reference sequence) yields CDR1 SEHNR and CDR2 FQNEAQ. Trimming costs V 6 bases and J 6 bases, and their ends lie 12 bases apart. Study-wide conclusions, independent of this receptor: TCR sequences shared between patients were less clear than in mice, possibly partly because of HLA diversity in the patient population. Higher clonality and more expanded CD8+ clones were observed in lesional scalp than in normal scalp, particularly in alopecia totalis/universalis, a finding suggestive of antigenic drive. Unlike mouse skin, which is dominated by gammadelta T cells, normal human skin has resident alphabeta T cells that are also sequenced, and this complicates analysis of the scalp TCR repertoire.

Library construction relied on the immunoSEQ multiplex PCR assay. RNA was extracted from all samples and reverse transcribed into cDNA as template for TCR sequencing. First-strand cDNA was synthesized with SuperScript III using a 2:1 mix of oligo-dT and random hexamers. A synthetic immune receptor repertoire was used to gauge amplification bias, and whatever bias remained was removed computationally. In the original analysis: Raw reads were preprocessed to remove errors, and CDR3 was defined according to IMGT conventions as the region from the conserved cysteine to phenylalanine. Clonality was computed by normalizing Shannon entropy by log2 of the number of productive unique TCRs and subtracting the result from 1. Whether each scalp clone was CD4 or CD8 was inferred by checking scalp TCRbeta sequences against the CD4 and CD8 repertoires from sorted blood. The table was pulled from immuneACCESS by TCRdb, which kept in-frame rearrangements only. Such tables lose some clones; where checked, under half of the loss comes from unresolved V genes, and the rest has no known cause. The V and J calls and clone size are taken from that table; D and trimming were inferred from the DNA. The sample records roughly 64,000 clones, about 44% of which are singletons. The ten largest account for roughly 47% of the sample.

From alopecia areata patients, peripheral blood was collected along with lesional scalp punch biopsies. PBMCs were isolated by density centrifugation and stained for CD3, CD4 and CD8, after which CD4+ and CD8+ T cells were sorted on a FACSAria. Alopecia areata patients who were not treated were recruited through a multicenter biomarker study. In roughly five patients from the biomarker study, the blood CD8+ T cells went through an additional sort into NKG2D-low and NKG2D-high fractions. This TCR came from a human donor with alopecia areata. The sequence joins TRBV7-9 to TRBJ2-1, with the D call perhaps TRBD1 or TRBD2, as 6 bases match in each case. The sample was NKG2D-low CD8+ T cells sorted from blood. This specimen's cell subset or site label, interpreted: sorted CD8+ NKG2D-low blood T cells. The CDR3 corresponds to CASRLGGVNEQFF. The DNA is TGTGCCAGCAGACTCGGGGGCGTCAATGAGCAGTTCTTC.